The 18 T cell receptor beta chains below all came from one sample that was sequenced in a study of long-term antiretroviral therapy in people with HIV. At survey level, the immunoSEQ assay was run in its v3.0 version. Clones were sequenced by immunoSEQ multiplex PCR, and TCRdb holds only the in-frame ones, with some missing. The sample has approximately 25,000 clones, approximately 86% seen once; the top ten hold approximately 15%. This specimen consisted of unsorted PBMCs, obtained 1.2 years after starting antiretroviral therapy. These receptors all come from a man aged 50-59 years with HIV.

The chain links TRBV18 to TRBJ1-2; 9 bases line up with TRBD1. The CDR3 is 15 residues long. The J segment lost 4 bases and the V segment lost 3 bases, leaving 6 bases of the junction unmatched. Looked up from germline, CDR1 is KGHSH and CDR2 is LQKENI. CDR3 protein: CASSPNRGLGYGYTF. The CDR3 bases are TGTGCCAGCTCACCCAACAGGGGGCTTGGCTATGGCTACACCTTC.

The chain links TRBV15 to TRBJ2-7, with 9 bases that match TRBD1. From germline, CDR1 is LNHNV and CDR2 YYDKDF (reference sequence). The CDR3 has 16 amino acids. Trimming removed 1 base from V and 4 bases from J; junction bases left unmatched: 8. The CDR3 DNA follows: TGTGCCACCAGCAGAGGGAGGGGGACAGGGATTTACGAGCAGTACTTC. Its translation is CATSRGRGTGIYEQYF.

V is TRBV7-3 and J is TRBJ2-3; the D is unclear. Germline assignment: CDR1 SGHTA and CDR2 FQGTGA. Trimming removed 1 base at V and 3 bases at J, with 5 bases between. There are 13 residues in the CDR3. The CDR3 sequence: CASSLSRTDTQYF. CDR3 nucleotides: TGTGCCAGCAGCTTAAGCAGGACAGATACGCAGTATTTT.

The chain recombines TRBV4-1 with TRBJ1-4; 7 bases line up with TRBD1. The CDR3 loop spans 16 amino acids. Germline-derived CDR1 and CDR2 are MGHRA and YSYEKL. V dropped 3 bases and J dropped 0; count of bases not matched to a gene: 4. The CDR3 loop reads CASSQEGASTNEKLFF. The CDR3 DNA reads TGCGCCAGCAGCCAGGAGGGGGCTTCAACTAATGAAAAACTGTTTTTT.

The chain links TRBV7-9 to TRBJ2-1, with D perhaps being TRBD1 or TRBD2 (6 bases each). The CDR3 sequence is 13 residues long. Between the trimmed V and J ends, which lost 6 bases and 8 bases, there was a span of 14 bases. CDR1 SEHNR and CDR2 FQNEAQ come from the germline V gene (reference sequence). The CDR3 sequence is CASSPPGAHEQFF. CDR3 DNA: TGTGCCAGCAGTCCCCCGGGGGCTCATGAGCAGTTCTTC. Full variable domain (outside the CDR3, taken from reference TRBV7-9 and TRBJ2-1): DTGVSQNPRHKITKRGQNVTFRCDPISEHNRLYWYRQTLGQGPEFLTYFQNEAQLEKSRLLSDRFSAERPKGSFSTLEIQRTEQGDSAMYLCASSPPGAHEQFFGPGTRLTVL.

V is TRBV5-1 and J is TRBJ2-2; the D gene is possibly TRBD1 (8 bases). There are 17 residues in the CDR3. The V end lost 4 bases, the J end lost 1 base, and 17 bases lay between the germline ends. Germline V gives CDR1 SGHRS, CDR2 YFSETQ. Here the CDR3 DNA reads TGCGCCAGCAGCCTAAGGGGGGGACAGGTGAACACCGGGGAGCTGTTTTTT. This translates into CASSLRGGQVNTGELFF.

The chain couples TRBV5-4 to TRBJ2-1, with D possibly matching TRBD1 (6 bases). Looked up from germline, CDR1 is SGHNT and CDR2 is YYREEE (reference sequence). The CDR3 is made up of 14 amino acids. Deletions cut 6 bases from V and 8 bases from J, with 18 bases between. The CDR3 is CASMGITGSDEQFF. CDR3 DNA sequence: TGTGCCAGCATGGGGATAACAGGGTCGGATGAGCAGTTCTTC.

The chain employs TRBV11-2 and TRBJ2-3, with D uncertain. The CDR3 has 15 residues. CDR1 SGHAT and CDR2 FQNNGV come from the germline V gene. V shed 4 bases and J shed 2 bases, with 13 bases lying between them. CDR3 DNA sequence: TGTGCCAGCAGCTCGAAACAGACTGTCACAGATACGCAGTATTTT. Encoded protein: CASSSKQTVTDTQYF.

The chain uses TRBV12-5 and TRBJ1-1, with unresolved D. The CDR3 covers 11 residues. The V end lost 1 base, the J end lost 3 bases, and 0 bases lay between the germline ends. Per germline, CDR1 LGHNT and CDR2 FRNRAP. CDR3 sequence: CASGLDTEAFF. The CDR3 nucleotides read TGTGCTAGTGGTTTGGACACTGAAGCTTTCTTT. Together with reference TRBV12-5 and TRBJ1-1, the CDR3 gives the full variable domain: DARVTQTPRHKVTEMGQEVTMRCQPILGHNTVFWYRQTMMQGLELLAYFRNRAPLDDSGMPKDRFSAEMPDATLATLKIQPSEPRDSAVYFCASGLDTEAFFGQGTRLTVV.

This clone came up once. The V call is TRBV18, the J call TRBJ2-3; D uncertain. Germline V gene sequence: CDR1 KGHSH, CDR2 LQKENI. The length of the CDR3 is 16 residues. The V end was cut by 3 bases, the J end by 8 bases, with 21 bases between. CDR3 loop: CASSPGPAGVSGTQYF. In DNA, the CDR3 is TGTGCCAGCTCACCCGGACCGGCAGGCGTGTCGGGTACGCAGTATTTT.

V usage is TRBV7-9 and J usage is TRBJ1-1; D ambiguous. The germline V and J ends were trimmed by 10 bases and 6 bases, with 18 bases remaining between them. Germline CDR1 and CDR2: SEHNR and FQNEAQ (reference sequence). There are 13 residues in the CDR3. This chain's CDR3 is CATTFEGGPEAFF. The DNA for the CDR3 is TGTGCCACTACGTTTGAGGGAGGCCCTGAAGCTTTCTTT.

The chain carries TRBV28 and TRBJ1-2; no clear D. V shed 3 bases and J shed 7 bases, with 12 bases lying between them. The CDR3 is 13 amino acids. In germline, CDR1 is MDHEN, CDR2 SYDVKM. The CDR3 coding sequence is TGTGCCAGCAGTTTTCGATGGTCGGGTGGCTACACCTTC. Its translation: CASSFRWSGGYTF.

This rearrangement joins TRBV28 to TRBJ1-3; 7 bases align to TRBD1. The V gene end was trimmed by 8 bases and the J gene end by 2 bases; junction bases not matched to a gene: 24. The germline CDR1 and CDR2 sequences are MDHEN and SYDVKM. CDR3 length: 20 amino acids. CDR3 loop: CASLPAQGIQAEKTGNTIYF. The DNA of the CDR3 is TGTGCCAGCCTTCCTGCACAGGGGATACAAGCGGAGAAGACTGGAAACACCATATATTTT.

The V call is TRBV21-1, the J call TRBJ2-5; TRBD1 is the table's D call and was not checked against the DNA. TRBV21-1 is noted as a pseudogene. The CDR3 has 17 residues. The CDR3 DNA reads TGTGCCAGCAGCAACGTAACCCCTTGGGGGCAATTGGAGACCCAGTACTTC. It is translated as CASSNVTPWGQLETQYF.

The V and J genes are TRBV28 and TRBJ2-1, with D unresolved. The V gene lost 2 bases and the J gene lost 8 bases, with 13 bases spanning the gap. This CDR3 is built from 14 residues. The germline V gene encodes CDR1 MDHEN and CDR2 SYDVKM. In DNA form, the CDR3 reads TGTGCCAGCAGTTTAGCGGTGGCCTTTCATGAGCAGTTCTTC. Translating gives CASSLAVAFHEQFF.

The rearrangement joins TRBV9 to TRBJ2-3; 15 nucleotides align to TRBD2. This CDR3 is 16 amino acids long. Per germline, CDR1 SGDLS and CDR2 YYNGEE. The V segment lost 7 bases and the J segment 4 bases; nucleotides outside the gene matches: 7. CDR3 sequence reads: CASEGLAGGGADTQYF. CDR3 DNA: TGTGCCAGCGAGGGACTAGCGGGGGGCGGAGCAGATACGCAGTATTTT. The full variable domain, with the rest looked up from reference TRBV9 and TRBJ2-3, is DSGVTQTPKHLITATGQRVTLRCSPRSGDLSVYWYQQSLDQGLQFLIQYYNGEERAKGNILERFSAQQFPDLHSELNLSSLELGDSALYFCASEGLAGGGADTQYFGPGTRLTVL.

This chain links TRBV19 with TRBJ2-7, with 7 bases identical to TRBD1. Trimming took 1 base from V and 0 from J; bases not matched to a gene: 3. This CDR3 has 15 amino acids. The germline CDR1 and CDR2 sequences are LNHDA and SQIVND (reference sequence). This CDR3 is CASSIVGGYSYEQYF. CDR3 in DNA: TGTGCCAGTAGTATAGTAGGGGGCTACTCCTACGAGCAGTACTTC. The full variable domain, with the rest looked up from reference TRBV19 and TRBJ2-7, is DGGITQSPKYLFRKEGQNVTLSCEQNLNHDAMYWYRQDPGQGLRLIYYSQIVNDFQKGDIAEGYSVSREKKESFPLTVTSAQKNPTAFYLCASSIVGGYSYEQYFGPGTRLTVT.

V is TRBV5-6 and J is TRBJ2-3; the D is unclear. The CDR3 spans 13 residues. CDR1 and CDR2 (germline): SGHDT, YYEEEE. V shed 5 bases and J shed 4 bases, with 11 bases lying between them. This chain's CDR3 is CASSIKSPDTQYF. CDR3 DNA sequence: TGTGCCAGCAGTATAAAATCCCCAGATACGCAGTATTTT.